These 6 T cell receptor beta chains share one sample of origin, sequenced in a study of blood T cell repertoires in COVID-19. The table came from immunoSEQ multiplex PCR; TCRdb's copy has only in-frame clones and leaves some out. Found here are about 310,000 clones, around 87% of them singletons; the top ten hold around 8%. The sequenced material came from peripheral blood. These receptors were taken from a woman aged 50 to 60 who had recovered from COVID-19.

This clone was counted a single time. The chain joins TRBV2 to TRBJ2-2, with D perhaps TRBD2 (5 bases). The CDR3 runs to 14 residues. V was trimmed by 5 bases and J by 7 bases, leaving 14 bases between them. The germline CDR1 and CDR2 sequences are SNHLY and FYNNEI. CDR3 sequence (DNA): TGTGCCAGCAGTCGAGGGAATCAGGTCGGGGAGCTGTTTTTT. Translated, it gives CASSRGNQVGELFF.

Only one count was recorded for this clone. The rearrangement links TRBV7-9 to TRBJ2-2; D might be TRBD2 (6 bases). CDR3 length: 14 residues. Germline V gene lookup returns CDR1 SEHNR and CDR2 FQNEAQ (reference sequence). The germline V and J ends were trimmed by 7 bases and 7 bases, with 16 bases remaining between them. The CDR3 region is CASTPGERVGELFF. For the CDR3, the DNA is TGTGCCAGCACCCCGGGAGAAAGGGTCGGGGAGCTGTTTTTT.

The CDR3 DNA sequence: TGTGCCAGCAGCGTAGTGACAGGGGTGAACACTGAAGCTTTCTTT. Its translation: CASSVVTGVNTEAFF. J is TRBJ1-1 and V is TRBV9; 8 bases line up with TRBD1. CDR1 is SGDLS, CDR2 YYNGEE, per germline. V lost 0 bases and J lost 0; bases outside the gene matches: 1. This CDR3 is 15 amino acids long.

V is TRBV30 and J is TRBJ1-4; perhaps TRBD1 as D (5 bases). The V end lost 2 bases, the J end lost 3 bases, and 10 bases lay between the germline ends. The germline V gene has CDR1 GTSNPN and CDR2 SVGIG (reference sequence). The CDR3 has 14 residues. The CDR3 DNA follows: TGTGCCTGGAGTAGACAGTTCCCTAATGAAAAACTGTTTTTT. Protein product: CAWSRQFPNEKLFF.

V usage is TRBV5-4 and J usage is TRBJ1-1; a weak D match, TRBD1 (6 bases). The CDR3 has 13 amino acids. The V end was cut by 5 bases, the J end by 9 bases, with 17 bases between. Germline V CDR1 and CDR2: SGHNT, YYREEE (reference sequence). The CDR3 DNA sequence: TGTGCCAGCAGTGTGGACAGTTTACAGAAAGCTTTCTTT. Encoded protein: CASSVDSLQKAFF. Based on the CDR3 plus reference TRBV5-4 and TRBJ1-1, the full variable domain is ETGVTQSPTHLIKTRGQQVTLRCSSQSGHNTVSWYQQALGQGPQFIFQYYREEENGRGNFPPRFSGLQFPNYSSELNVNALELDDSALYLCASSVDSLQKAFFGQGTRLTVV.

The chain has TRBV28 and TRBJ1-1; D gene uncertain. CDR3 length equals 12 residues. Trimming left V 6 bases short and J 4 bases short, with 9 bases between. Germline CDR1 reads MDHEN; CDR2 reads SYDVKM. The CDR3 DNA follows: TGTGCCAGCAGCCGCGGGCTCACTGAAGCTTTCTTT. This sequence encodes CASSRGLTEAFF.